This T cell receptor (beta chain) was recorded in a study of chemoradiotherapy in HPV16-positive cancers. General study results and limits: In HPV16-positive patients, HPV-responsive T-cell expansion tracked better recurrence-free survival. Candidate HPV-specific clones and E7-related TCR motifs grew in tumor during treatment.

Losses at the gene ends were 0 bases for V and 5 bases for J; bases not matched to a gene: 2. This CDR3 spans 14 amino acids. The germline V gene encodes CDR1 SEHNR and CDR2 FQNEAQ (reference sequence). Produced via immunoSEQ multiplex PCR; TCRdb's table is partial and in-frame only. The sample holds some 5,000 clones, roughly 85% seen once. As for this clone: Its antigen is currently unknown.

The sample was tumor tissue, taken from a patient who underwent chemoradiotherapy. The origin of this receptor is a human donor with HPV-associated anogenital cancer. This chain joins TRBV7-9 and TRBJ2-5, with 8 bases matching TRBD2. The CDR3 sequence: CASSLARGVETQYF. The CDR3 DNA sequence: TGTGCCAGCAGCTTAGCGCGGGGGGTTGAGACCCAGTACTTC.